One T cell receptor beta chain is described in this entry. Its antigen is unknown. CDR3 regions of TCR beta were amplified from RNA transcripts. A first-round RT-PCR used HTBI primers, followed by a second-round multiplex PCR. TCRdb recomputed calls from the multiplex PCR reads with MiXCR, one row per CDR3 protein. The sample gives a few hundred thousand distinct CDR3 sequences, 35% to 40% of which show up once; 3.5% to 4.5% is in the top ten. Trimming took off 5 bases at V and 7 bases at J, with 26 bases between the two ends. Germline lookup yields CDR1 WSHSY and CDR2 SAAADI. The CDR3 contains 17 residues. This sample is drawn from a study of Graves' ophthalmopathy and Graves' hyperthyroidism. In the study overall: Stable hyperthyroidism was defined by absence of ophthalmopathy within 18 months of follow-up. The study, taken as a whole, reports: Blood shared most expanded thyroid clonotypes above 0.001 frequency. Ophthalmopathy progression cases were predicted by the model with 60% to 71% sensitivity and roughly 72% specificity.

This clonotype originated in an adult man with Graves' hyperthyroidism. What was sequenced was peripheral blood or thyroid tissue (not recorded which). The chain joins TRBV10-2 to TRBJ1-1; D is perhaps TRBD1 (6 bases). CDR3 residues: CASSRLAGGPGDNEAFF. As DNA, the CDR3 is TGCGCCAGCAGTCGACTAGCGGGAGGGCCAGGGGACAATGAAGCTTTCTTT.